The 9 T cell receptor beta chains in this list originate from one sample, sequenced in a study of blood T cell repertoires in COVID-19. Data came from immunoSEQ multiplex PCR; TCRdb stores just in-frame clones and leaves some out. The table lists fewer than 200,000 clones, approximately 82% of them singletons. The specimen was PBMCs or T cells enriched from blood (not recorded which). All receptors come from a woman aged 45-65 years in a cohort exposed to, infected with or recovered from COVID-19 (not recorded which).

The V and J genes are TRBV7-8 and TRBJ2-5, with TRBD2 as a possible D gene (7 bases). V was trimmed by 5 bases and J by 5 bases, leaving 21 bases between them. There are 16 residues in the CDR3. Germline CDR1 reads SGHVS; CDR2 reads FQNEAQ. The CDR3 sequence: CASSLVGGGGRETQYF. CDR3 DNA sequence: TGTGCCAGCAGCCTCGTGGGAGGGGGTGGTAGGGAGACCCAGTACTTC.

This clone came up once. The rearrangement uses TRBV7-2 and TRBJ1-1; no reliable D call. This CDR3 contains 14 residues. Per the germline V gene, CDR1 is SGHTA and CDR2 is FQGNSA. Trimming pared 4 bases from V and 10 bases from J, leaving 19 bases between. For the CDR3, the DNA is TGTGCCAGCAGCTCCCTTCGAGAGGTCGGTGGAGCTTTCTTT. Its protein is CASSSLREVGGAFF.

The J gene is TRBJ2-2, the V gene TRBV14; no clear D gene. CDR3 length: 15 amino acids. Germline V gives CDR1 SGHDN, CDR2 FVKESK. V lost 3 bases to trimming and J lost 5 bases, with 13 bases between them. CDR3 protein: CASSHFPPRTGELFF. The CDR3 bases are TGTGCCAGCAGCCATTTTCCCCCGAGAACCGGGGAGCTGTTTTTT. Combining the CDR3 with reference TRBV14 and TRBJ2-2 gives the whole variable domain EAGVTQFPSHSVIEKGQTVTLRCDPISGHDNLYWYRRVMGKEIKFLLHFVKESKQDESGMPNNRFLAERTGGTYSTLKVQPAELEDSGVYFCASSHFPPRTGELFFGEGSRLTVL.

DNA for the CDR3: TGTGCCAGCAGTGAGGACAGGGGGACTGAAGCTTTCTTT. Translating it yields CASSEDRGTEAFF. V and J are TRBV2 and TRBJ1-1, with 10 bases fitting TRBD1. Germline CDR1 SNHLY, CDR2 FYNNEI. V shed 3 bases and J 5 bases; nucleotides not matched to a gene: 0. The CDR3 runs to 13 residues.

This chain connects TRBV7-3 to TRBJ2-3; 8 bases agree with TRBD2. Germline CDR1 and CDR2: SGHTA and FQGTGA. V was pared by 4 bases and J by 2 bases, with 5 bases of the junction left unmatched. The CDR3 extends over 15 amino acids. The CDR3 here is CASSSGTRITDTQYF. In nucleotides, the CDR3 is TGTGCCAGCAGCTCCGGGACTAGAATCACAGATACGCAGTATTTT. The full variable domain, in which reference TRBV7-3 and TRBJ2-3 provide the parts outside the CDR3, is GAGVSQTPSNKVTEKGKYVELRCDPISGHTALYWYRQSLGQGPEFLIYFQGTGAADDSGLPNDRFFAVRPEGSVSTLKIQRTERGDSAVYLCASSSGTRITDTQYFGPGTRLTVL.

The chain carries TRBV6-5 and TRBJ2-7; D is perhaps TRBD1 (6 bases). V lost 9 bases to trimming and J lost 0 bases, with 18 bases between them. CDR1 is MNHEY, CDR2 SVGAGI, per germline. This CDR3 comprises 15 residues. The CDR3 region has the DNA TGTGCCAGTCCAAAACTGGAACAGGGCTCCTACGAGCAGTACTTC. It specifies CASPKLEQGSYEQYF.

CDR3 DNA sequence: TGCGCCAGCAGCCAAGATCGGAGTAGCGGGGGGAACATTCAGTACTTC. Amino acid sequence: CASSQDRSSGGNIQYF. The chain recombines TRBV4-3 with TRBJ2-4; 10 bases agree with TRBD2. V trimming: 0 bases; J trimming: 7 bases; junction bases outside the gene matches: 6. The CDR3 has 16 residues. Germline loops: CDR1 LGHNA, CDR2 YSLEER.

V and J are TRBV6-2 or TRBV6-3 and TRBJ1-5; 7 bases map to TRBD1. The CDR3 runs 15 residues. Germline V gene data show CDR1 as MNHEY and CDR2 as SVGEGT. V dropped 3 bases and J dropped 0; count of bases not matched to a gene: 2. The CDR3: CASSYTGDSNQPQHF. In nucleotides, the CDR3 is TGTGCCAGCAGTTATACAGGGGATAGCAATCAGCCCCAGCATTTT.

This chain connects TRBV5-1 to TRBJ2-5, with D maybe TRBD1 (6 bases). Trimming took off 0 bases at V and 0 bases at J, with 15 bases between the two ends. This CDR3 is built from 17 residues. Germline V gene sequence: CDR1 SGHRS, CDR2 YFSETQ. CDR3 sequence reads: CASSLGPTGKYQETQYF. The CDR3 DNA reads TGCGCCAGCAGCTTGGGACCAACAGGGAAGTACCAAGAGACCCAGTACTTC.